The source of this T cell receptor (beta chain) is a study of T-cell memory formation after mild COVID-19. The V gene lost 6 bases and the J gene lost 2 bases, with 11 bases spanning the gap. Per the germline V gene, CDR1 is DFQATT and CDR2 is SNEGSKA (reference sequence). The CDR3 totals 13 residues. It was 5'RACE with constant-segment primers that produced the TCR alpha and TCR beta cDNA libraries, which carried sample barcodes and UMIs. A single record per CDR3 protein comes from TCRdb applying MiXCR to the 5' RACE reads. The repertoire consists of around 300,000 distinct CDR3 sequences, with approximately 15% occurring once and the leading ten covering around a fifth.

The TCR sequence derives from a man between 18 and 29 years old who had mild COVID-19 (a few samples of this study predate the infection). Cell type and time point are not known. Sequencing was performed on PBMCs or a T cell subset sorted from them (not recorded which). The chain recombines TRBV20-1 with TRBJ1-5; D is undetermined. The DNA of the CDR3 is TGCAGTGCAGCGGGGTTCGGCAATCAGCCCCAGCATTTT. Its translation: CSAAGFGNQPQHF.